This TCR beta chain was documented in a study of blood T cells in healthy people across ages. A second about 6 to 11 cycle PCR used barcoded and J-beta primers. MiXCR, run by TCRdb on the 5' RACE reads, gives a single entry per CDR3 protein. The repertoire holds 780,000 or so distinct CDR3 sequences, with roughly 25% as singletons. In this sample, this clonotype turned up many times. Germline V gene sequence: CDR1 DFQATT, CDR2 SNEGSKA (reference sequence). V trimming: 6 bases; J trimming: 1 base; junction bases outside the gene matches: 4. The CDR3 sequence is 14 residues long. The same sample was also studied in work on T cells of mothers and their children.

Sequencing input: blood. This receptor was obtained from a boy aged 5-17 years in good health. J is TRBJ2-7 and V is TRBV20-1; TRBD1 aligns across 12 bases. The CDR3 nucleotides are TGCAGTGCCACGGGACAGGGGGCTTCCTACGAGCAGTACTTC. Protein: CSATGQGASYEQYF.